This TCR beta chain comes out of a study of cytomegalovirus exposure and HLA in healthy donors. General study points: Roughly uniform sequencing depth across donors was assumed, possibly incorrectly. In a later analysis, roughly 17,000 TCR beta sequences were associated with HLA alleles at 0.05 false discovery rate. What was likely a sequencing artifact was a cluster of highly shared sequence variants.

Primers: 60 Vbeta forward and 13 Jbeta reverse. Clones were read by immunoSEQ multiplex PCR, and TCRdb kept only the in-frame ones, dropping some. Its clone listing holds approximately 92,000 clones. The CDR3 has 14 residues. The V segment lost 1 base and the J segment 5 bases; nucleotides outside the gene matches: 6. Germline-derived CDR1 and CDR2 are SGHKS and YYEKEE (reference sequence). The donors gave bone marrow, and they were healthy. Concerning this clone itself: Its matching antigen is unknown.

Sequenced input: PBMCs. The sequence was obtained from a woman aged 25 to 39 in good health and CMV-seronegative. The chain has TRBV5-5 and TRBJ2-7, with TRBD1 matching over 7 bases. The CDR3 DNA reads TGTGCCAGCAGCTTGTTGACAGGGCTCCACGAGCAGTACTTC. It translates to CASSLLTGLHEQYF.